This note documents a single TCR beta chain sequence. Its specific antigen is unknown. Within one base of it there is no much larger clone, and no base qualities were kept. The donors took part in RACIN, a single-arm, phase I, dose-escalation trial that combined nivolumab, ipilimumab, aspirin, low-dose cyclophosphamide and low-dose radiotherapy. Patients with advanced, TIL-negative solid tumors were considered eligible. The data are from a study of low-dose radiotherapy and immunotherapy resistance in tumors (dated by TCRdb to between 2020 and 2023). Regarding the complete study: Patients in Cohort 1 were given 0.5 Gy per fraction every 2 weeks, and the prescribed total PTV dose was 6.5 Gy. Patients in Cohort 2 were given 1 Gy per fraction every two weeks, for a total of 13 Gy across 26 weeks. Nivolumab was administered intravenously as a 240 mg flat dose every two weeks, and ipilimumab was administered intravenously at 1 mg/kg every six weeks. Cyclophosphamide 200 mg/m2 was given intravenously every two weeks, one day before each radiation and immunotherapy administration. Aspirin 300 mg was taken orally once daily by patients for four cycles, starting on cycle 1 day 1. Trial participants were not randomized into treatment groups. Eight patients were included in the translational analysis: three from the first dose cohort and the first five from the second dose cohort.

First-strand cDNA was synthesized using Superscript III and a set of TRAV- and TRBV-specific primers, so that both TCRalpha and TCRbeta chains were covered. TCRs were amplified with Phusion for 20 to 25 PCR cycles, with a constant-region primer paired with the adapter attached to the V primers. The isolated mRNA was amplified using the MessageAmp II aRNA Amplification Kit, with in vitro transcription performed for around 16 hours at 37 degrees C. The Dynabeads mRNA DIRECT Purification Kit was used to isolate mRNA for TCR sequencing. Indexed Illumina adapters were added in a second Phusion PCR of roughly 25 cycles, after which AMPure XP beads were used to purify the products. As for how the authors treated the data: Custom Perl scripts pooled TCR sequences encoding the same protein, removed out-of-frame sequences and computed each clonotype's abundance. TCR sequences supported by only a single read were excluded from analysis. Repertoire metrics included Shannon entropy, Gini index, clonality, richness, and frequency of TCRs shared between repertoires. TCRdb's own reprocessing of the public reads used fastp at Q25 and MiXCR and kept productive beta chains. Rows matching on CDR3 protein sequence are summarized as one entry with the most common DNA and genes. Here the V and J calls rest on TCRdb's processing, not on the authors' analysis. The table for this sample lists about 6,800 distinct CDR3 sequences; around 80% of them were counted only once. Approximately 6.2% of the sample comes from the top ten.

CDR1 and CDR2 are drawn from the germline V gene: SNHLY, FYNNEI. Spanning cysteine to phenylalanine, the CDR3 consists of 14 amino acids. Only the CDR3 DNA is retained, 42 bases long and in frame from the first base. V loses 5 bases at its end and J loses 6 bases; junction bases beyond the gene matches: 8. The TCR sequence derives from a human donor with advanced metastatic prostate, ovarian, gallbladder or colorectal cancer (not recorded which). This table probably holds off-target reads from a library built for another chain. The chain is made from TRBV2 and TRBJ2-3, with 7 bases aligning to TRBD2. The CDR3 region: CASSILVGGDTQYF. The DNA is as follows: TGTGCCAGCAGTATACTAGTGGGGGGGGATACGCAGTATTTT.